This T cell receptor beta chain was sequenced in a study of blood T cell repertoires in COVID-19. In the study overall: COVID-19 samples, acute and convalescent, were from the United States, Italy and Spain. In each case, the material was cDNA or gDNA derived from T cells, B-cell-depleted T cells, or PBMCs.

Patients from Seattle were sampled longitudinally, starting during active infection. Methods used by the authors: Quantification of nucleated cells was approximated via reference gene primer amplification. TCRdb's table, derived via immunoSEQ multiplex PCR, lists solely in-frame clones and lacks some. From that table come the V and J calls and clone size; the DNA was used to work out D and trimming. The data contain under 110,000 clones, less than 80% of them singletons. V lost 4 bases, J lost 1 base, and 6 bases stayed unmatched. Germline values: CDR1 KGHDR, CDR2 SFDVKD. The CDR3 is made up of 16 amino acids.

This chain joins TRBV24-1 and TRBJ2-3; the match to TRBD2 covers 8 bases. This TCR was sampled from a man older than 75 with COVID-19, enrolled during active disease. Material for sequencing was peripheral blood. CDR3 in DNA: TGTGCCACCAGTGACCAAGCGGGAGCCGGCACAGATACGCAGTATTTT. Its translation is CATSDQAGAGTDTQYF.